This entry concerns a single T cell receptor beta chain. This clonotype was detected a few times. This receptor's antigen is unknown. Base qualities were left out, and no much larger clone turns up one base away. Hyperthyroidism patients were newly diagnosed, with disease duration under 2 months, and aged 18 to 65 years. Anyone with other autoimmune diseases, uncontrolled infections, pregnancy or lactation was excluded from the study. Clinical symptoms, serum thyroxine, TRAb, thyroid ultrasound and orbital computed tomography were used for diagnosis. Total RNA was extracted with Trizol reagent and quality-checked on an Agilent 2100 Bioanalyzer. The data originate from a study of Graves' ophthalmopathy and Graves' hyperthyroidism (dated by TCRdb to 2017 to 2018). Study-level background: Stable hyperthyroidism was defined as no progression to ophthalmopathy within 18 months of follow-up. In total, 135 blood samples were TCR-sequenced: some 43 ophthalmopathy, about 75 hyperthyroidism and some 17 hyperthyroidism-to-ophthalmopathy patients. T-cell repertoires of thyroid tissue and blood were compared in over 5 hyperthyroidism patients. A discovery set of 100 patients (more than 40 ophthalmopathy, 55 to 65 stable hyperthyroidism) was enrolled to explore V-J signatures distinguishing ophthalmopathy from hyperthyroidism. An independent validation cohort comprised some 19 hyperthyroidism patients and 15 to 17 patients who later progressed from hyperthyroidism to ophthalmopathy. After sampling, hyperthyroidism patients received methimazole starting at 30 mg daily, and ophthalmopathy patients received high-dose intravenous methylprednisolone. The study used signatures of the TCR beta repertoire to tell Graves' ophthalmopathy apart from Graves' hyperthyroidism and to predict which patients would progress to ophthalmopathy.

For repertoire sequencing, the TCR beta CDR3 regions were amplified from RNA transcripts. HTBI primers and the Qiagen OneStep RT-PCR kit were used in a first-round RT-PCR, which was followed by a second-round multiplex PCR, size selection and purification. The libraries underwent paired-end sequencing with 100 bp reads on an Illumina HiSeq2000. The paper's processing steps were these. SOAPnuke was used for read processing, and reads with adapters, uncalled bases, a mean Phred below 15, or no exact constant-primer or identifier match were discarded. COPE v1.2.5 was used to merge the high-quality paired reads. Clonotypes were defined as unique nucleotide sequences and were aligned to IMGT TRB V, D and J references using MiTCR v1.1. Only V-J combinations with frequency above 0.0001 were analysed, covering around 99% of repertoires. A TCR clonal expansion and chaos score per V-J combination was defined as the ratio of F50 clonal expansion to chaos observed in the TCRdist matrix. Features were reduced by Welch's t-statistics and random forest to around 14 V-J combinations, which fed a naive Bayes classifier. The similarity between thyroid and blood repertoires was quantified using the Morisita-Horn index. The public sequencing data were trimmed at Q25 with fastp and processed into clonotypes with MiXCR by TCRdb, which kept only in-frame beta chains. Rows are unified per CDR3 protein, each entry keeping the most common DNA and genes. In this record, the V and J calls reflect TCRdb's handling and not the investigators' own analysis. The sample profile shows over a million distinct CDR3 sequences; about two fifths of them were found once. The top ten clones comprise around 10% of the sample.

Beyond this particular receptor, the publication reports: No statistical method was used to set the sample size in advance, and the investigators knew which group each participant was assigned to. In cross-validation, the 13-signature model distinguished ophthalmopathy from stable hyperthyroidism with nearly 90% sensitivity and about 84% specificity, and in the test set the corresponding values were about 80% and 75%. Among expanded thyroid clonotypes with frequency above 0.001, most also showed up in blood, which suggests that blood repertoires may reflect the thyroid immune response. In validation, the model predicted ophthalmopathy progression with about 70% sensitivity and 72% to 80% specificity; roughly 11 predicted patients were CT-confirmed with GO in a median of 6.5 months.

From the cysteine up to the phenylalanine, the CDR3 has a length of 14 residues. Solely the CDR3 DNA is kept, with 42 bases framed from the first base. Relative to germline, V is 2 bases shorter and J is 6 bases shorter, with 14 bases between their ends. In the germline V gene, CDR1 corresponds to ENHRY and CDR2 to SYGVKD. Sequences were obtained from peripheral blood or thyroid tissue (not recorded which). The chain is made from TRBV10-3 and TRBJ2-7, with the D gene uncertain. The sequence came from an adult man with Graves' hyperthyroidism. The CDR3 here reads CAISERPSTLEQYF. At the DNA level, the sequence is TGTGCCATCAGTGAGAGGCCCAGCACTCTCGAGCAGTACTTC.